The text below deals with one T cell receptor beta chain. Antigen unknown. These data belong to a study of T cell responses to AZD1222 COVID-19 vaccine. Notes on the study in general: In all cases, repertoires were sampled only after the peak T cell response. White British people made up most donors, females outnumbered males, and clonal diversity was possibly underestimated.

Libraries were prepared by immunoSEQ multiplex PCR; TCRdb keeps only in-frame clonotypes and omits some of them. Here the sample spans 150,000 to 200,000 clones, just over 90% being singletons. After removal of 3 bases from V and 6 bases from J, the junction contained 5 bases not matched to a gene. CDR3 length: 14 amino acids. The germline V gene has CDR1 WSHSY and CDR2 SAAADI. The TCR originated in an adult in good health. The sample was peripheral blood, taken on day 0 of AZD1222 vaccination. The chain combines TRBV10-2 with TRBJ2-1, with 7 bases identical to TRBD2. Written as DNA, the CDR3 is TGCGCCAGCAGTGATCCTAGCGGATCCAATGAGCAGTTCTTC. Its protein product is CASSDPSGSNEQFF.